The next 17 T cell receptor beta chains were all read from a single sample in a study of OX40 agonist ivuxolimab in advanced cancers. TCRdb's copy holds only in-frame clones and misses some; the assay was immunoSEQ multiplex PCR. The sample has tens of thousands of clones, about 86% seen once; the top ten hold 20% to 30%. Sequenced here: CD4+ or CD8+ T cells sorted from blood, sampled in a trial of the OX40 agonist ivuxolimab. These receptors were obtained from an adult with an advanced solid tumor such as melanoma, head and neck, liver or kidney cancer.

The chain uses TRBV14 and TRBJ1-1, with 8 positions matching TRBD1. This CDR3 is 15 amino acids long. In germline, CDR1 is SGHDN, CDR2 FVKESK. J was trimmed by 5 bases and V by 1 base; bases with no gene match: 6. For the CDR3, the DNA is TGTGCCAGCAGCCAAGGAGACAGGGGTCGGACTGAAGCTTTCTTT. This encodes CASSQGDRGRTEAFF.

J is TRBJ1-1 and V is TRBV10-3, with 8 positions matching TRBD1. The V gene's germline CDR1 is ENHRY and CDR2 SYGVKD. Trimming at V came to 3 bases and at J to 6 bases, leaving 15 bases not matched to a gene. This CDR3 spans 17 amino acids. The CDR3 DNA reads TGTGCCATCAGTGAAATACCTGGTAGGCAGGGGGCGTCTGAAGCTTTCTTT. This encodes CAISEIPGRQGASEAFF.

This clone has just one count. The genes are TRBV9 and TRBJ2-3, with a tentative D call TRBD2 (5 bases). Trimming took 3 bases from V and 0 from J, leaving 11 bases between them. The CDR3 has 15 amino acids. The germline CDR1 and CDR2 sequences are SGDLS and YYNGEE. The CDR3 sequence is CASSGIGGSTDTQYF. CDR3 sequence (DNA): TGTGCCAGCAGCGGAATCGGCGGGAGCACAGATACGCAGTATTTT.

The chain is built from TRBV7-3 and TRBJ2-2; 9 nucleotides match TRBD1. The CDR3 has 17 residues. Germline trimming cut 0 bases from V and 2 bases from J; bases unmatched to any gene: 4. The germline CDR1 and CDR2 sequences are SGHTA and FQGTGA. The CDR3 loop reads CASSLTSGQGNTGELFF. CDR3 nucleotide sequence: TGTGCCAGCAGCTTAACGTCGGGACAGGGAAACACCGGGGAGCTGTTTTTT.

A few counts support this clone. The chain has TRBV11-2 and TRBJ2-7; 7 nucleotides match TRBD1. CDR1 is SGHAT and CDR2 is FQNNGV in the germline V gene. CDR3 length: 12 amino acids. V shed 6 bases and J 5 bases; nucleotides not matched to a gene: 4. The CDR3 bases are TGTGCCAGCAGTACAGGGGTGCACGAGCAGTACTTC. This encodes CASSTGVHEQYF. Complete variable domain (other parts from reference TRBV11-2 and TRBJ2-7): EAGVAQSPRYKIIEKRQSVAFWCNPISGHATLYWYQQILGQGPKLLIQFQNNGVVDDSQLPKDRFSAERLKGVDSTLKIQPAKLEDSAVYLCASSTGVHEQYFGPGTRLTVT.

The chain uses TRBV28 and TRBJ2-5; D unresolved. CDR1 is MDHEN, CDR2 SYDVKM, per germline. Trimming stripped 3 bases from V and 1 base from J, with 6 bases between. CDR3 length: 13 amino acids. In DNA, the CDR3 is TGTGCCAGCAGTTTTGACTTCCAAGAGACCCAGTACTTC. It yields the protein CASSFDFQETQYF.

V usage is TRBV7-3 and J usage is TRBJ2-1; D is unresolved. CDR1 and CDR2 (germline): SGHTA, FQGTGA. The V end lost 2 bases, the J end lost 7 bases, and 6 bases lay between the germline ends. The CDR3 sequence is 12 residues long. Here the CDR3 reads CASSLEGNEQFF. In DNA form, the CDR3 reads TGTGCCAGCAGCTTAGAAGGAAATGAGCAGTTCTTC.

The rearrangement links TRBV13 to TRBJ2-1; 11 nucleotides match TRBD2. This CDR3 is 15 amino acids long. Germline V gene data show CDR1 as PRHDT and CDR2 as FYEKMQ (reference sequence). Trimming cost V 0 bases and J 14 bases; bases outside gene matches: 9. The CDR3 reads CASSLGVTSGSLEFF. CDR3 DNA sequence: TGTGCCAGCAGCTTAGGCGTTACTAGCGGGAGTTTAGAGTTCTTC.

The V call is TRBV25-1, the J call TRBJ2-1, with TRBD2 matching 8 bases. The germline CDR1 and CDR2 sequences are MGHDK and SYGVNS. CDR3 size: 13 residues. V dropped 1 base and J dropped 8; count of bases not matched to a gene: 1. CDR3 sequence (DNA): TGTGCCAGCAGTGAATCGGGAGGGGATGAGCAGTTCTTC. This translates into CASSESGGDEQFF.

The chain combines TRBV6-5 with TRBJ2-7; maybe TRBD1 (8 bases). The germline CDR1 and CDR2 sequences are MNHEY and SVGAGI. Trimming removed 9 bases from V and 3 bases from J, with 18 bases in between. The CDR3 has 14 amino acids. CDR3 DNA sequence: TGTGCCAGACAGGGGGGGGGTACAGACTACGAGCAGTACTTC. Amino acid sequence: CARQGGGTDYEQYF.

The gene calls are TRBV27 and TRBJ2-5; TRBD1 agrees at 7 bases. V trimming: 2 bases; J trimming: 4 bases; junction bases outside the gene matches: 7. The CDR3 has 15 amino acids. CDR1 is MNHEY and CDR2 is SMNVEV in the germline V gene (reference sequence). CDR3 protein: CASSLTNRGPETQYF. In nucleotides, the CDR3 is TGTGCCAGCAGTTTAACCAACAGGGGCCCAGAGACCCAGTACTTC.

This clone occurred once. This sequence joins TRBV28 and TRBJ1-1; 10 nucleotides line up with TRBD1. V lost 3 bases and J lost 0; bases outside the gene matches: 7. The CDR3 is 17 amino acids. Germline-derived CDR1 and CDR2 are MDHEN and SYDVKM. The CDR3 DNA follows: TGTGCCAGCAGTTTTCGGGACAGGGGAATGGTGAACACTGAAGCTTTCTTT. Residues: CASSFRDRGMVNTEAFF.

This clone has only a few counts. The chain uses TRBV18 and TRBJ1-4; D might be TRBD1 (5 bases). The length of the CDR3 is 15 residues. Trimming shortened V by 4 bases and J by 6 bases, and 15 bases separated the two germline ends. The germline V gene has CDR1 KGHSH and CDR2 LQKENI. The CDR3 bases are TGTGCCAGCTCACTAACCGGGACTGATGATGAAAAACTGTTTTTT. The encoded protein is CASSLTGTDDEKLFF.

The gene calls are TRBV28 and TRBJ2-3; 12 bases align to TRBD2. The CDR3 is made up of 16 amino acids. The V gene end was trimmed by 8 bases and the J gene end by 0 bases; junction bases not matched to a gene: 6. CDR1 is MDHEN and CDR2 is SYDVKM in the germline V gene. The CDR3 sequence: CASRLAGDSSTDTQYF. The DNA of the CDR3 is TGTGCCAGCCGACTAGCGGGGGACTCTAGCACAGATACGCAGTATTTT.

This chain joins TRBV28 and TRBJ1-2; 7 nucleotides agree with TRBD1. The J segment lost 8 bases and the V segment lost 5 bases, leaving 11 bases of the junction unmatched. In germline, CDR1 is MDHEN, CDR2 SYDVKM. This CDR3 spans 14 amino acids. The CDR3 DNA is TGTGCCAGCAGTGGCGACGGCAGGGGGGGCGGCTACACCTTC. This translates into CASSGDGRGGGYTF.

This chain uses TRBV28 with TRBJ2-7, with D perhaps being TRBD1 or TRBD2 (5 bases each). Per germline, CDR1 MDHEN and CDR2 SYDVKM. The CDR3 length is 11 residues. V was trimmed by 8 bases and J by 4 bases, leaving 9 bases between them. CDR3 coding DNA: TGTGCCAGCGGAGAGGGGTACGAGCAGTACTTC. This encodes CASGEGYEQYF.

This chain connects TRBV19 to TRBJ1-5, with unresolved D. Trimming shortened V by 3 bases and J by 7 bases, and 16 bases separated the two germline ends. There are 15 residues in the CDR3. Germline CDR1 and CDR2: LNHDA and SQIVND (reference sequence). The CDR3 nucleotides are TGTGCCAGTAGTATGATTCGGGAGGATGGGCAGCCCCAGCATTTT. It is translated as CASSMIREDGQPQHF.